The entry that follows covers one T cell receptor (beta chain) sequence. A single count supports this clone. Its recognized antigen is unknown. It has no much larger one-base neighbor in the sample; base qualities were not kept. CDR3 length: 14 amino acids, cysteine to phenylalanine. CDR3 DNA only is kept here, 42 bases in frame from base 1. CDR1 and CDR2, looked up from the germline V gene, are MGHDK and SYGVNS. The V end gives up 7 bases and the J end 6 bases, leaving 8 bases in the junction not matched to a gene. This record belongs to a study of control samples from healthy donors and cancer patients (dated by TCRdb to the early 2020s). Libraries were prepared through the immunoSEQ multiplex PCR assay. TCRdb carries this immuneACCESS record with in-frame sequences only. Its versions omit some clonotypes, under half of them owing to an unresolved V gene in the studies checked, with the rest unexplained. Recorded for this sample are 150,000 to 160,000 clones; 93% of them occurred a single time. 2.4% of the sample is held by the ten biggest clonotypes.

The material sequenced was blood. This clonotype was obtained from a man aged 50-60 years in good health. The V and J segments used are TRBV25-1 and TRBJ2-2; 7 nucleotides in the junction match TRBD2. CDR3 loop: CASKPLGGPGELFF. Read as DNA, the sequence is TGTGCCAGCAAACCGCTGGGAGGGCCCGGGGAGCTGTTTTTT.